This T cell receptor beta chain was identified during a study of human T cells and chemical hapten exposure. Study summary: Per-sample TCR yield variability stemmed mainly from small pooled library volume differences. Whole-study findings and limits: Those TCRs sitting above 1 in 1000 frequency stayed the same with DPC sensitization.

Whole blood that had not been fractionated was the source of extracted total RNA. Individual cDNA molecules had unique molecular identifiers attached to them by the library. Per the original methods: Samples contained a median of roughly 100,000 TCRs, with a range of 23,224 to 690,600. TCRdb reprocessed the reads with MiXCR, giving one entry per CDR3 protein. V and J calls and clone size were set by TCRdb, not the authors. The sample yields fewer than 150,000 distinct CDR3 sequences, 8.5% to 9% seen once. This CDR3 has 16 residues. The V gene end was trimmed by 6 bases and the J gene end by 2 bases; junction bases not matched to a gene: 11. This clonotype was counted only a few times. Its antigen is currently unknown.

This receptor was obtained from a human donor in good health. Some clones in this sample may be carry-over from other donors' samples. The chain carries TRBV12-3 or TRBV12-4 and TRBJ1-2; 8 nucleotides line up with TRBD1. Source material: whole blood. The CDR3 spells CASSSSRNRGNYGYTF. DNA for the CDR3: TGTGCCAGCAGCTCCTCACGTAACAGGGGGAACTATGGCTACACCTTC.